This T cell receptor beta chain was retrieved from a study of CXCR3-negative and CXCR3-positive naive CD8 T cells. Study context: Per-library TRB read counts averaged about 1.5 +/- 0.3 million, adding up to 130 million to 150 million in total. The study, taken as a whole, reports: Hydrophobicity was higher for TRB CDR3s found in CXCR3-positive naive cells than in CXCR3-negative naive cells.

Of note for this clonotype: Its antigen is unknown.

UMI-labeled TRB cDNA libraries were prepared by 5' RACE. TCRdb reanalyzed the 5' RACE reads, giving one entry per CDR3 protein sequence and no DNA. Reported are approximately 6,900 distinct CDR3 sequences; the ten largest clones contain approximately 1.5%. The CDR3 length is 15 residues. Per the germline V gene, CDR1 is SEHNR and CDR2 is FQNEAQ (reference sequence). The TCR sequence derives from a human donor in good health. Some clones in this sample may be carry-over from other donors' samples. The specimen was naive CXCR3+ CD8+ T cells from blood. The subset was: CD45RO-CCR7+CD27+CD95- naive CD8+ T cells expressing CXCR3 (TNR3+). V gene TRBV7-9 combines with J gene TRBJ2-1; TCRdb gives TRBD1 as the D gene, but with no DNA this cannot be confirmed. The chain's CDR3 is CASSSKAKQGNEQFF.